The sequence of this T cell receptor (beta chain) was determined in a study of T cell responses to AZD1222 COVID-19 vaccine. Study-level findings and limits: Among the donors, most were white British and more were female, and clonal diversity was possibly underestimated.

The assay was immunoSEQ multiplex PCR, and TCRdb's table has in-frame clones only and misses some. The sample holds about 39,000 clones, 88% seen once. Comments on this clone: Its antigen is still unknown.

This CDR3 is built from 13 residues. Germline assignment: CDR1 MNHEY and CDR2 SVGAGI. Trimming removed 6 bases at V and 1 base at J, with 9 bases between. This specimen was peripheral blood, taken 28 days after the second dose of the MenACWY control vaccine. This sequence joins TRBV6-5 and TRBJ1-1, with a possible D match to TRBD1 (5 bases). The receptor was isolated from an adult who received the MenACWY meningococcal vaccine as a control. CDR3 residues: CASSLQENTEAFF. The CDR3 DNA reads as TGTGCCAGCAGCCTACAGGAGAACACTGAAGCTTTCTTT.